The present TCR beta chain was sequenced within a study of CD8+ T cells in alopecia areata. Study details: Scoring of severity for treated patients was based on percentage of affected scalp area. Whole-study findings and limits: Under tofacitinib, fewer expanded CD8+ clones appeared among the top 100 scalp clones. The study found higher clonality in lesional than normal scalp, especially in alopecia totalis/universalis. Many expanded lesional clones persisted during tofacitinib (in both scalp and blood).

Specified treatment: oral pan-JAK inhibitor, 5-10 mg twice daily. Germline V CDR1 and CDR2: SGHDN, FVKESK. Losses at the gene ends were 1 base for V and 5 bases for J; bases not matched to a gene: 4. The CDR3 covers 15 residues. Once RNA had been extracted, it was reverse transcribed into cDNA to act as the sequencing template. The repertoire was sequenced with immunoSEQ multiplex PCR; TCRdb's copy has only in-frame clones and lacks some. The data hold 190,000 or so clones, with about 60% observed a single time. This clone was seen a few times. Its antigen is as yet unknown. The source is a human donor with alopecia areata. The rearrangement joins TRBV14 to TRBJ1-5; 8 bases are shared with TRBD1. The specimen was CD8+ T cells sorted from blood, collected at week 24, from a patient treated with tofacitinib. CDR3 nucleotide sequence: TGTGCCAGCAGCCAAGGCAGGGGGCGCGATCAGCCCCAGCATTTT. Protein product: CASSQGRGRDQPQHF.